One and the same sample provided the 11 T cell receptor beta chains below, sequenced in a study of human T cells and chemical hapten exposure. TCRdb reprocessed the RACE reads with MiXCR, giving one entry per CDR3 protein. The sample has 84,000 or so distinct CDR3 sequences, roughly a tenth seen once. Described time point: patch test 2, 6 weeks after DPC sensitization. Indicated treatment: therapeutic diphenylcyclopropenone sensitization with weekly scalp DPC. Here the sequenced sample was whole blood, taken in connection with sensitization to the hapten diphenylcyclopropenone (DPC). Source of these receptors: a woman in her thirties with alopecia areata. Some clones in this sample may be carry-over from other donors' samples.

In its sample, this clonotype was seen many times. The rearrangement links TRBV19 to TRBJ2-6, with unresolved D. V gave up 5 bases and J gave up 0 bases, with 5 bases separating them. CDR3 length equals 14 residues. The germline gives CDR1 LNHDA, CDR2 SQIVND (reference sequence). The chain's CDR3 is CASSESSGANVLTF. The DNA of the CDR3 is TGTGCCAGTAGTGAGTCCTCTGGGGCCAACGTCCTGACTTTC.

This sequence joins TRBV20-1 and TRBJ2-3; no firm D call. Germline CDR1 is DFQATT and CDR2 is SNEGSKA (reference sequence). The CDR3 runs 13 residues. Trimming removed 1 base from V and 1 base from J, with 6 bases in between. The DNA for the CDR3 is TGCAGTGCTAGAGGCCAGGGCACAGATACGCAGTATTTT. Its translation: CSARGQGTDTQYF.

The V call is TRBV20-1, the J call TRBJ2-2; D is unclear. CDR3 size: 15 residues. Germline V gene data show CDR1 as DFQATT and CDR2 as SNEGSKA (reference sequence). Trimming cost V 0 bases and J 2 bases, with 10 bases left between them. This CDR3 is CSARDLAFNTGELFF. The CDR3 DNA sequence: TGCAGTGCTAGAGATCTCGCCTTCAACACCGGGGAGCTGTTTTTT.

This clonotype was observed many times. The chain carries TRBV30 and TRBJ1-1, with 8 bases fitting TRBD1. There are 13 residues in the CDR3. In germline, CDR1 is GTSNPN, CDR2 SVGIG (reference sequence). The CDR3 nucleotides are TGTGCAGGACGCGACAGGGGTACCACTGAAGCTTTCTTT. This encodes CAGRDRGTTEAFF.

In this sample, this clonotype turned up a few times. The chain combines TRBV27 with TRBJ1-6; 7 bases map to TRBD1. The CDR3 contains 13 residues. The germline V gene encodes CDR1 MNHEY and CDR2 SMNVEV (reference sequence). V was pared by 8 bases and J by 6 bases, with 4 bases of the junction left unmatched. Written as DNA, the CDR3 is TGTGCCAGCCAGACAGGGCCTAATTCACCCCTCCACTTT. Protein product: CASQTGPNSPLHF.

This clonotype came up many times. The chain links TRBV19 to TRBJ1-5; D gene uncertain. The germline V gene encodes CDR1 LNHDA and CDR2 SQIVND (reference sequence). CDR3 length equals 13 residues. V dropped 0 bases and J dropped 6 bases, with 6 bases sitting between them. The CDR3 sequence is CASSIERGQPQHF. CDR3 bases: TGTGCCAGTAGTATAGAACGGGGTCAGCCCCAGCATTTT.

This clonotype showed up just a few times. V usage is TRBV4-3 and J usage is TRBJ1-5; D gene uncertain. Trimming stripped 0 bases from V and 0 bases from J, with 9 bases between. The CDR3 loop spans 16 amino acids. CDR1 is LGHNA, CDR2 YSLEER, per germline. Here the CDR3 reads CASSQDIGISNQPQHF. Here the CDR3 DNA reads TGCGCCAGCAGCCAAGATATTGGGATTAGCAATCAGCCCCAGCATTTT.

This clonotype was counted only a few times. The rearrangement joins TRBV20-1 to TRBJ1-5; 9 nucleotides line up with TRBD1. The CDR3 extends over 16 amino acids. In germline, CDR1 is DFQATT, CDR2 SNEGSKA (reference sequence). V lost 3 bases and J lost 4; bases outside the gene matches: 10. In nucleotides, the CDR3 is TGCAGTGCTAGCGTCCTGGGGACAGGGAGAAATCAGCCCCAGCATTTT. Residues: CSASVLGTGRNQPQHF.

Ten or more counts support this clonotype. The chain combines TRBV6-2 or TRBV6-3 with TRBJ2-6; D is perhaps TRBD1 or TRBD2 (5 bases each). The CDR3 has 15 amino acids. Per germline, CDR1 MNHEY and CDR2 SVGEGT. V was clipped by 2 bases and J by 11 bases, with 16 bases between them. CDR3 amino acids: CASSYIGTDFYVLTF. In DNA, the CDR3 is TGTGCCAGCAGTTACATTGGGACGGACTTTTACGTCCTGACTTTC.

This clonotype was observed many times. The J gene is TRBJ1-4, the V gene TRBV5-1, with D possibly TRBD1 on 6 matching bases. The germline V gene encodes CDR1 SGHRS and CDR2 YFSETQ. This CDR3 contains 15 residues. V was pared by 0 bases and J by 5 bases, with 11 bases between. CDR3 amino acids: CASSLGGGPNEKLFF. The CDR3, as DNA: TGCGCCAGCAGCTTGGGCGGGGGGCCCAATGAAAAACTGTTTTTT.

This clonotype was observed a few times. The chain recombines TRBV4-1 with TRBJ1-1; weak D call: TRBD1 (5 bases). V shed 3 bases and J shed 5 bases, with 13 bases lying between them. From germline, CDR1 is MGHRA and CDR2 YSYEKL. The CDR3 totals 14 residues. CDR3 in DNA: TGCGCCAGCAGCCAGGGGGATGAGGGAACTGAAGCTTTCTTT. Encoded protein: CASSQGDEGTEAFF.